Below are 24 T cell receptor beta chains sequenced from a single sample in a study of blood T cell repertoires in COVID-19. Data came from immunoSEQ multiplex PCR; TCRdb stores just in-frame clones and leaves some out. The table lists about 74,000 clones, almost 90% of them singletons. The sample was peripheral blood. The source is an elderly woman with acute or convalescent COVID-19.

The V call is TRBV19, the J call TRBJ1-1; D is perhaps TRBD1 (5 bases). The CDR3 has 12 amino acids. CDR1 and CDR2 (germline): LNHDA, SQIVND (reference sequence). V lost 2 bases and J 8 bases, leaving 9 bases between the germline ends. The DNA for the CDR3 is TGTGCCAGTAGTATAACCAGGGCCGAAGCTTTCTTT. This gives the protein CASSITRAEAFF.

This clone appeared a single time. The V call is TRBV3-1 (or the pseudogene TRBV3-2), the J call TRBJ1-4, with D perhaps matching TRBD1 (5 bases). CDR1 is LGHDT, CDR2 YNNKEL, per germline (reference sequence). The ends were cut back, 4 bases at V and 7 bases at J, with 16 bases in the middle. CDR3 length: 15 amino acids. Here the CDR3 reads CASSRPGRGGEKLFF. The CDR3 DNA is TGTGCCAGCAGCCGGCCAGGTCGGGGGGGTGAAAAACTGTTTTTT.

The chain has TRBV12-3 or TRBV12-4 and TRBJ1-2; TRBD1 matches at 7 bases. V trimming: 3 bases; J trimming: 7 bases; junction bases outside the gene matches: 5. The CDR3 extends over 13 amino acids. CDR3 residues: CASSFEGAGGYTF. The CDR3 DNA follows: TGTGCCAGCAGTTTTGAGGGGGCGGGTGGCTACACCTTC.

The rearrangement joins TRBV3-1 (or the pseudogene TRBV3-2) to TRBJ2-5; 9 bases are shared with TRBD2. This CDR3 comprises 17 residues. The V segment lost 0 bases and the J segment 5 bases; nucleotides outside the gene matches: 10. Germline lookup yields CDR1 LGHDT and CDR2 YNNKEL (reference sequence). In DNA, the CDR3 is TGTGCCAGCAGCCAAGATGTCGGTAGCGGGAGCAGGGAGACCCAGTACTTC. Its translation is CASSQDVGSGSRETQYF.

The chain carries TRBV10-3 and TRBJ2-5; 13 bases fit TRBD2. V shed 2 bases, J shed 3 bases, and the junction held 3 bases outside the gene matches. There are 16 residues in the CDR3. The V gene's germline CDR1 is ENHRY and CDR2 SYGVKD. CDR3 sequence reads: CAISEAGTSGKETQYF. In nucleotides, the CDR3 is TGTGCCATCAGTGAGGCCGGGACTAGCGGGAAAGAGACCCAGTACTTC.

The chain employs TRBV11-2 and TRBJ2-5, with D possibly TRBD2 on 5 matching bases. V was trimmed by 1 base and J by 5 bases, leaving 23 bases between them. Germline V gene lookup returns CDR1 SGHAT and CDR2 FQNNGV. The CDR3 totals 18 residues. The CDR3: CASSLGARGPSLRETQYF. The DNA for the CDR3 is TGTGCCAGCAGCTTAGGGGCCCGGGGTCCCTCTTTACGGGAGACCCAGTACTTC.

This clone was recorded only once. The rearrangement uses TRBV2 and TRBJ2-6, with D uncertain. V lost 6 bases and J 0 bases, leaving 15 bases between the germline ends. The CDR3 is 17 amino acids. Germline loops: CDR1 SNHLY, CDR2 FYNNEI. As DNA, the CDR3 is TGTGCCAGCAGGCCCCGGGTCCGCCACTCTGGGGCCAACGTCCTGACTTTC. Residues: CASRPRVRHSGANVLTF.

The chain couples TRBV6-1 to TRBJ2-7, with 8 positions matching TRBD1. The CDR3 is 14 residues long. V was pared by 3 bases and J by 5 bases, with 6 bases of the junction left unmatched. Germline-derived CDR1 and CDR2 are MNHNS and SASEGT. CDR3 sequence: CASSDLRTGHEQYF. In nucleotides, the CDR3 is TGTGCCAGCAGTGACCTTAGGACAGGGCACGAGCAGTACTTC.

The V and J genes are TRBV5-1 and TRBJ2-5, with 7 bases fitting TRBD1. Germline loops: CDR1 SGHRS, CDR2 YFSETQ. Trimming cost V 3 bases and J 8 bases; bases outside gene matches: 10. The CDR3 runs to 14 residues. CDR3 DNA: TGCGCCAGCAGCTCGAACAGGGGCCAAGGAACCCAGTACTTC. This gives the protein CASSSNRGQGTQYF.

This sequence joins TRBV3-1 (or the pseudogene TRBV3-2) and TRBJ2-7; TRBD2 agrees at 8 bases. The CDR3 runs to 16 residues. Trimming at V came to 4 bases and at J to 1 base, leaving 9 bases not matched to a gene. The germline V gene has CDR1 LGHDT and CDR2 YNNKEL (reference sequence). CDR3 sequence: CASSPFSGDASYEQYF. The DNA of the CDR3 is TGTGCCAGCAGCCCCTTTAGCGGGGACGCTTCCTACGAGCAGTACTTC.

The table lists this clone with a few counts. This chain joins TRBV4-3 and TRBJ2-3, with TRBD2 as a possible D gene (5 bases). V gave up 1 base and J gave up 6 bases, with 8 bases separating them. This CDR3 comprises 13 residues. CDR1 and CDR2 (germline): LGHNA, YSLEER. The CDR3 reads CASSQAEGDTQYF. The CDR3 DNA sequence: TGCGCCAGCAGCCAAGCAGAGGGTGATACGCAGTATTTT.

A single count supports this clone. The J gene is TRBJ1-3, the V gene TRBV7-9; D is perhaps TRBD1 (6 bases). Per the germline V gene, CDR1 is SEHNR and CDR2 is FQNEAQ (reference sequence). The CDR3 loop spans 16 amino acids. V lost 4 bases and J lost 2, with 15 bases in between. Written as DNA, the CDR3 is TGTGCCAGCAGCTCGCTACCCACAGGGCCTGGAAACACCATATATTTT. As protein: CASSSLPTGPGNTIYF.

V and J are TRBV6-5 and TRBJ1-4; 11 bases fit TRBD1. CDR1 MNHEY and CDR2 SVGAGI come from the germline V gene. V lost 6 bases, J lost 7 bases, and 7 bases stayed unmatched. CDR3 length: 15 amino acids. CDR3 in amino acids: CASRKGTGGGEKLFF. CDR3 in DNA: TGTGCCAGCAGGAAGGGGACAGGGGGGGGTGAAAAACTGTTTTTT.

This clone was seen a single time. The chain is built from TRBV6-5 and TRBJ2-5; D is perhaps TRBD1 (6 bases). The CDR3 sequence is 12 residues long. Germline-derived CDR1 and CDR2 are MNHEY and SVGAGI. V was trimmed by 6 bases and J by 5 bases, leaving 10 bases between them. Written as DNA, the CDR3 is TGTGCCAGCAGCACAGGGTCGGAGACCCAGTACTTC. This codes for CASSTGSETQYF.

The rearrangement uses TRBV19 and TRBJ2-2; D is ambiguous. V gave up 1 base and J gave up 6 bases, with 9 bases separating them. The CDR3 contains 14 residues. The germline V gene encodes CDR1 LNHDA and CDR2 SQIVND (reference sequence). In nucleotides, the CDR3 is TGTGCCAGTAGTATAGGCCGGGTCGCCGGGGAGCTGTTTTTT. This translates into CASSIGRVAGELFF.

CDR3 residues: CASSLNRVSPLHF. The CDR3 DNA reads as TGTGCCAGCAGCTTGAACAGGGTCTCACCCCTCCACTTT. The chain links TRBV5-4 to TRBJ1-6; TRBD1 is a possible D gene (6 bases). Germline values: CDR1 SGHNT, CDR2 YYREEE (reference sequence). V was pared by 1 base and J by 10 bases, with 9 bases between. This CDR3 region has 13 residues.

In DNA, the CDR3 is TGCAGTGCTAGAGTGTGCCCGGGATCCCACTTT. The encoded protein is CSARVCPGSHF. This chain connects TRBV20-1 to TRBJ1-6; the D is unclear. The CDR3 loop spans 11 amino acids. Looked up from germline, CDR1 is DFQATT and CDR2 is SNEGSKA (reference sequence). V lost 1 base, J lost 18 bases, and 13 bases lay in between.

The chain combines TRBV19 with TRBJ2-2, with 7 positions matching TRBD2. There are 19 residues in the CDR3. After removal of 7 bases from V and 0 bases from J, the junction contained 17 bases not matched to a gene. Germline assignment: CDR1 LNHDA and CDR2 SQIVND (reference sequence). CDR3 residues: CASTTVLLARDANTGELFF. The CDR3, as DNA: TGTGCCAGTACTACCGTATTACTAGCGAGAGACGCGAACACCGGGGAGCTGTTTTTT.

V gene TRBV25-1 combines with J gene TRBJ1-2; TRBD1 aligns across 8 bases. The germline gives CDR1 MGHDK, CDR2 SYGVNS. This CDR3 region has 13 residues. V lost 5 bases to trimming and J lost 2 bases; unmatched junction nucleotides: 1. CDR3 residues: CASSRTGNYGYTF. CDR3 nucleotides: TGTGCCAGCAGTCGGACAGGGAACTATGGCTACACCTTC.

The genes are TRBV2 and TRBJ1-6, with D possibly matching TRBD1 (5 bases). Germline CDR1 is SNHLY and CDR2 is FYNNEI. V was trimmed by 4 bases and J by 3 bases, leaving 16 bases between them. This CDR3 is built from 17 residues. The CDR3 sequence: CASSATTAEIYNSPLHF. DNA for the CDR3: TGTGCCAGCAGTGCTACGACAGCCGAGATCTATAATTCACCCCTCCACTTT.

This chain uses TRBV4-3 with TRBJ1-2; D is perhaps TRBD1 (5 bases). Germline-derived CDR1 and CDR2 are LGHNA and YSLEER. Deletions cut 0 bases from V and 4 bases from J, with 12 bases between. The CDR3 totals 15 residues. CDR3 sequence (DNA): TGCGCCAGCAGCCAAGACAGGGTAGTGGGCTATGGCTACACCTTC. Residues: CASSQDRVVGYGYTF.

The genes are TRBV19 and TRBJ1-5; maybe TRBD1 (6 bases). Germline V gene lookup returns CDR1 LNHDA and CDR2 SQIVND (reference sequence). Trimming took off 5 bases at V and 5 bases at J, with 10 bases between the two ends. The CDR3 is 13 residues long. Here the CDR3 DNA reads TGTGCCAGTAGTCGGGACAAGTATCAGCCCCAGCATTTT. Its protein is CASSRDKYQPQHF.

The chain joins TRBV5-4 to TRBJ2-3, with TRBD2 matching over 8 bases. The CDR3 totals 19 residues. Per the germline V gene, CDR1 is SGHNT and CDR2 is YYREEE (reference sequence). V dropped 5 bases and J dropped 0; count of bases not matched to a gene: 17. CDR3 amino acids: CASRIAGGAHHLSTDTQYF. DNA of the CDR3: TGTGCCAGCAGAATTGCCGGGGGGGCCCACCACTTGAGCACAGATACGCAGTATTTT.

This rearrangement joins TRBV25-1 to TRBJ1-1, with TRBD1 matching 7 bases. J was trimmed by 1 base and V by 7 bases; bases with no gene match: 9. Germline V CDR1 and CDR2: MGHDK, SYGVNS. This CDR3 is 15 amino acids long. This CDR3 is CASTLGGRKNTEAFF. DNA for the CDR3: TGTGCCAGCACCTTAGGGGGCCGAAAGAACACTGAAGCTTTCTTT.